These 19 T cell receptor beta chains originate from one sample sequenced in a study of T cells in Graves' hyperthyroidism and ophthalmopathy. TCR beta CDR3 regions were amplified from RNA transcripts. HTBI primers drove first-round RT-PCR of the TCR CDR3. TCRdb re-derived calls from the multiplex PCR reads in MiXCR, one entry per CDR3 protein. The sample contains about 420,000 distinct CDR3 sequences, roughly 15% of which appear only once. Sequences were obtained from blood. The receptors come from a woman in her late teens or twenties with Graves' hyperthyroidism.

This clonotype has ten or more counts. The rearrangement uses TRBV10-2 and TRBJ2-7, with TRBD2 matching over 11 bases. The CDR3 is 16 amino acids. Trimming at V came to 6 bases and at J to 0 bases, leaving 7 bases not matched to a gene. Looked up from germline, CDR1 is WSHSY and CDR2 is SAAADI. CDR3: CASRPPTSGSSYEQYF. The CDR3 DNA is TGCGCCAGCAGACCCCCAACTAGCGGGAGCTCCTACGAGCAGTACTTC.

This clonotype occurred once. This chain connects TRBV12-3 or TRBV12-4 to TRBJ2-2; TRBD2 matches at 10 bases. CDR3 length equals 14 residues. V shed 10 bases and J 5 bases; nucleotides not matched to a gene: 7. CDR3 sequence: CATDSGRRTGELFF. In DNA form, the CDR3 reads TGTGCCACCGATAGCGGGAGGAGGACCGGGGAGCTGTTTTTT.

This clonotype was observed at least ten times. This chain connects TRBV30 to TRBJ2-5, with D perhaps matching TRBD1 or TRBD2 (5 bases each). Trimming removed 0 bases from V and 5 bases from J, with 10 bases in between. Germline assignment: CDR1 GTSNPN and CDR2 SVGIG (reference sequence). This CDR3 has 13 amino acids. The CDR3 sequence: CAWSVWGKETQYF. The CDR3 region has the DNA TGTGCCTGGAGTGTATGGGGGAAGGAGACCCAGTACTTC.

This clonotype was picked up a small number of times. This chain connects TRBV28 to TRBJ2-1; TRBD1 agrees at 11 bases. The V gene end was trimmed by 6 bases and the J gene end by 1 base; junction bases not matched to a gene: 5. CDR1 is MDHEN and CDR2 is SYDVKM in the germline V gene. This CDR3 comprises 16 residues. CDR3 residues: CASRPGQGASYNEQFF. DNA of the CDR3: TGTGCCAGCAGACCCGGACAGGGGGCATCCTACAATGAGCAGTTCTTC.

This clonotype was picked up many times. V usage is TRBV25-1 and J usage is TRBJ2-7, with D possibly being TRBD1 or TRBD2 (5 bases each). V was cut by 3 bases and J by 2 bases, with 11 bases left in between. Germline V CDR1 and CDR2: MGHDK, SYGVNS. The CDR3 sequence is 14 residues long. The CDR3, as DNA: TGTGCCAGCAGTGATTGGGACGGCACCTACGAGCAGTACTTC. This gives the protein CASSDWDGTYEQYF.

Ten or more counts support this clonotype. The chain is built from TRBV30 and TRBJ1-5; D may be TRBD1 (6 bases). Germline lookup yields CDR1 GTSNPN and CDR2 SVGIG (reference sequence). CDR3 length: 13 amino acids. V lost 4 bases to trimming and J lost 6 bases, with 13 bases between them. The CDR3 sequence: CAWNRDRTQPQHF. The CDR3 coding sequence is TGTGCCTGGAACCGCGACAGGACTCAGCCCCAGCATTTT.

This clonotype has ten or more counts. CDR3 nucleotide sequence: TGTGCCAGCAGCGTCGACTACGCCCCGGGCAATGAGCAGTTCTTC. Protein product: CASSVDYAPGNEQFF. The rearrangement links TRBV7-9 to TRBJ2-1, with D maybe TRBD2 (5 bases). Germline loops: CDR1 SEHNR, CDR2 FQNEAQ (reference sequence). V was cut by 5 bases and J by 6 bases, with 17 bases left in between. The CDR3 runs 15 residues.

CDR3 sequence reads: CASSPLGQLSDTEAFF. The CDR3 DNA sequence: TGTGCCAGCAGTCCGCTGGGACAACTATCCGACACTGAAGCTTTCTTT. The chain links TRBV28 to TRBJ1-1, with D possibly TRBD1 on 6 matching bases. The CDR3 loop spans 16 amino acids. Germline CDR1 reads MDHEN; CDR2 reads SYDVKM. Deletions cut 5 bases from V and 3 bases from J, with 19 bases between.

This clonotype was seen many times. V gene TRBV10-3 combines with J gene TRBJ2-5, with 7 bases fitting TRBD2. The CDR3 length is 15 residues. Germline CDR1 reads ENHRY; CDR2 reads SYGVKD. V lost 3 bases, J lost 7 bases, and 11 bases stayed unmatched. Here the CDR3 reads CAISDRAGPGVTQYF. DNA of the CDR3: TGTGCCATCAGTGATAGAGCGGGACCGGGCGTGACCCAGTACTTC.

The table lists this clonotype with many counts. V usage is TRBV20-1 and J usage is TRBJ2-7; D perhaps matches TRBD1 (5 bases). Germline V gives CDR1 DFQATT, CDR2 SNEGSKA (reference sequence). The germline V and J ends were trimmed by 0 bases and 4 bases, with 13 bases remaining between them. The CDR3 sequence is 14 residues long. The CDR3: CSARDPKQVYEQYF. The CDR3 DNA reads TGCAGTGCTAGAGATCCTAAACAGGTGTACGAGCAGTACTTC.

The V and J genes are TRBV5-1 and TRBJ1-1; D uncertain. The V end was cut by 0 bases, the J end by 3 bases, with 12 bases between. Per germline, CDR1 SGHRS and CDR2 YFSETQ. CDR3 size: 15 residues. CDR3 sequence: CASSLVSGGDTEAFF. DNA of the CDR3: TGCGCCAGCAGCTTGGTCTCAGGCGGGGACACTGAAGCTTTCTTT.

As concerns this clonotype: A much larger clonotype is one base distant, so this may be a read error. The genes are TRBV20-1 and TRBJ2-1, with 9 bases matching TRBD2. Germline V gives CDR1 DFQATT, CDR2 SNEGSKA (reference sequence). Losses at the gene ends were 0 bases for V and 4 bases for J; bases not matched to a gene: 4. The CDR3 sequence is 15 residues long. CDR3 DNA sequence: TGCAGTGCTAGAGAAGCGGGAGGTCAATACAATGAGCAGTTCTTC. Translation gives CSAREAGGQYNEQFF.

With respect to this clonotype: Just one base apart from a much larger clone, this may be a read error. V is TRBV18 and J is TRBJ1-4; a possible D gene is TRBD1 (6 bases). Germline V lookup: CDR1 KGHSH, CDR2 LQKENI. This CDR3 has 14 residues. This CDR3 is CVSSPPTGREKLFF. Here the CDR3 DNA reads TGTGTCAGCTCACCACCTACAGGGAGGGAAAAACTGTTTTTT.

This clonotype was observed once. The chain recombines TRBV20-1 with TRBJ1-6; D remains ambiguous. V was trimmed by 6 bases and J by 18 bases, leaving 15 bases between them. The CDR3 covers 10 residues. Per germline, CDR1 DFQATT and CDR2 SNEGSKA (reference sequence). CDR3 residues: CSARKFTHHF. CDR3 sequence (DNA): TGCAGTGCCCGGAAGTTCACCCACCACTTT.

This clonotype was detected many times. The rearrangement joins TRBV3-1 to TRBJ2-1; 7 positions agree with TRBD1. Germline values: CDR1 LGHDT, CDR2 YNNKEL (reference sequence). Trimming removed 0 bases from V and 8 bases from J; junction bases left unmatched: 10. This CDR3 spans 16 amino acids. The CDR3 is CASSQDRRTGTDEQFF. DNA for the CDR3: TGTGCCAGCAGCCAAGATCGTAGAACAGGGACAGATGAGCAGTTCTTC.

In this sample, this clonotype turned up many times. The V call is TRBV4-3, the J call TRBJ1-1; D may be TRBD1 (5 bases). V lost 1 base and J lost 1, with 10 bases in between. Germline V CDR1 and CDR2: LGHNA, YSLEER. The CDR3 consists of 15 residues. CDR3 protein: CASSQVPGRNTEAFF. In DNA, the CDR3 is TGCGCCAGCAGCCAAGTCCCAGGGAGGAACACTGAAGCTTTCTTT.

This clonotype was seen a few times. The rearrangement links TRBV4-3 to TRBJ2-3; 10 bases are a match to TRBD2. Unmatched junction bases numbered 3, after V lost 1 base and J lost 2 bases. This CDR3 region has 16 residues. CDR1 LGHNA and CDR2 YSLEER come from the germline V gene. The CDR3 loop reads CASSQGLAGATDTQYF. The CDR3 DNA follows: TGCGCCAGCAGCCAAGGGCTAGCGGGGGCCACAGATACGCAGTATTTT.

V is TRBV9 and J is TRBJ2-3; D unresolved. Germline CDR1 is SGDLS and CDR2 is YYNGEE. Trimming took 4 bases from V and 4 from J, leaving 19 bases between them. This CDR3 comprises 16 residues. CDR3 protein: CASSPKTPQPADTQYF. CDR3 DNA: TGTGCCAGCAGCCCGAAGACTCCTCAGCCAGCAGATACGCAGTATTTT.

The chain uses TRBV11-2 and TRBJ2-3, with 12 bases that match TRBD2. The CDR3 spans 15 residues. The V and J ends lost 4 bases and 3 bases, in that order; junction bases with no gene match: 2. The germline V gene has CDR1 SGHAT and CDR2 FQNNGV. The CDR3 protein is CASSSTSGSTDTQYF. In DNA, the CDR3 is TGTGCCAGCAGCTCGACTAGCGGGAGTACAGATACGCAGTATTTT.